This T cell receptor beta chain was identified during a study of blood T cell repertoires in COVID-19. This clone was found a few times. The CDR3 has 17 residues. Libraries were prepared by immunoSEQ multiplex PCR; TCRdb keeps only in-frame clonotypes and omits some of them. The data show roughly 150,000 clones, approximately 83% seen once. Participants' reported clinical history set cohort assignment. Exposed study participants had met a COVID-19 case within 2 weeks before entry. The rearrangement uses TRBV1 and TRBJ1-5. TRBV1 is recorded as a pseudogene. Sequenced sample: PBMCs or T cells enriched from blood (not recorded which). The source of this sequence is a man between 65 and 85 years old who had been exposed to COVID-19. The CDR3 DNA reads TGCACCAACTCCGGGACTGCCGCTACCCGAAGCAATCAGCCCCAGCATTTT. Translation: CTNSGTAATRSNQPQHF.